The 17 T cell receptor beta chains listed next were all sequenced from one sample in a study of cytomegalovirus exposure and HLA in healthy donors. 13 Jbeta primers and 60 Vbeta primers were used for the PCR. The protocol was immunoSEQ multiplex PCR, while the TCRdb copy is restricted to in-frame clones and leaves out a portion. Of about 160,000 clones in the sample, approximately 84% were seen once. The specimen was PBMCs. These receptors all stem from a male donor in good health and CMV-seropositive.

The CDR3 bases are TGTGCCAGCAGCGTAGATGGGACTCTCCAGCAGTACTTC. This sequence encodes CASSVDGTLQQYF. This chain joins TRBV9 and TRBJ2-7; the D gene is possibly TRBD2 (6 bases). V was clipped by 0 bases and J by 8 bases, with 12 bases between them. The CDR3 is 13 residues long. The V gene's germline CDR1 is SGDLS and CDR2 YYNGEE. The complete variable domain, with remaining parts taken from reference TRBV9 and TRBJ2-7, reads DSGVTQTPKHLITATGQRVTLRCSPRSGDLSVYWYQQSLDQGLQFLIQYYNGEERAKGNILERFSAQQFPDLHSELNLSSLELGDSALYFCASSVDGTLQQYFGPGTRLTVT.

This clone was observed a few times. This chain joins TRBV10-3 and TRBJ2-2; 14 positions agree with TRBD2. This CDR3 has 16 residues. The V gene end was trimmed by 6 bases and the J gene end by 3 bases; junction bases not matched to a gene: 3. Germline V CDR1 and CDR2: ENHRY, SYGVKD. The CDR3 DNA sequence: TGTGCCATCAGGGGACTAGCGGGAGCGGACACCGGGGAGCTGTTTTTT. The encoded protein is CAIRGLAGADTGELFF.

The chain links TRBV10-3 to TRBJ2-5; TRBD1 matches 7 bases. Trimming took 5 bases from V and 4 from J; bases not matched to a gene: 7. Germline V gene lookup returns CDR1 ENHRY and CDR2 SYGVKD. CDR3 size: 14 residues. The CDR3 nucleotides are TGTGCCATCAGTTTGACAGGGTTAAGAGAGACCCAGTACTTC. This gives the protein CAISLTGLRETQYF.

With regard to this clone: Sequence at one end of the junction differs from germline and may be a read error. The rearrangement uses TRBV7-9 and TRBJ1-1; D is uncertain. Germline V gives CDR1 SEHNR, CDR2 FQNEAQ (reference sequence). The CDR3 length is 12 residues. DNA of the CDR3: TGTTCCAGCTTAGATTTGAACACTGAAGCTTTCTTT. As protein: CSSLDLNTEAFF.

The chain has TRBV5-1 and TRBJ1-1, with 8 positions matching TRBD1. This CDR3 spans 15 amino acids. The germline V gene has CDR1 SGHRS and CDR2 YFSETQ. V lost 4 bases and J lost 1; bases outside the gene matches: 6. CDR3 nucleotides: TGCGCCAGCAGCGCCGGGACAGGATGGAACACTGAAGCTTTCTTT. Amino acid sequence: CASSAGTGWNTEAFF.

This sequence joins TRBV30 and TRBJ2-1; 10 bases agree with TRBD2. Germline CDR1 GTSNPN, CDR2 SVGIG (reference sequence). This CDR3 is built from 15 residues. Losses at the gene ends were 2 bases for V and 7 bases for J; bases not matched to a gene: 8. This CDR3 is CAWSLWVAGGNEQFF. The CDR3 DNA is TGTGCCTGGAGTCTCTGGGTAGCGGGAGGAAATGAGCAGTTCTTC.

The chain combines TRBV2 with TRBJ2-3; the match to TRBD2 covers 10 bases. Per germline, CDR1 SNHLY and CDR2 FYNNEI. This CDR3 contains 15 residues. V lost 3 bases, J lost 0 bases, and 0 bases stayed unmatched. The CDR3 region is CASSEGLASTDTQYF. The DNA of the CDR3 is TGTGCCAGCAGTGAGGGACTAGCGAGCACAGATACGCAGTATTTT.

Points on this clone: A read error may produce the germline difference seen at one junction end. The chain has TRBV7-7 and TRBJ2-1, with D tentatively TRBD2 (5 bases). There are 16 residues in the CDR3. Germline V CDR1 and CDR2: SSHAT, FNYEAQ (reference sequence). DNA of the CDR3: TGTGCTAGCAGCTTAGCGACTACCTCCTCCTACAATGAGCAGTTCTTC. It yields the protein CASSLATTSSYNEQFF.

This rearrangement joins TRBV7-9 to TRBJ2-4, with TRBD1 identical over 9 bases. Germline-derived CDR1 and CDR2 are SEHNR and FQNEAQ (reference sequence). The CDR3 is 13 residues long. Trimming at V came to 1 base and at J to 15 bases, leaving 7 bases not matched to a gene. The CDR3 sequence: CASSLEQGASLYF. The CDR3 region has the DNA TGTGCCAGCAGCTTAGAACAGGGGGCGAGCCTGTACTTC.

The J gene is TRBJ2-7, the V gene TRBV18, with D possibly matching TRBD2 (5 bases). Per the germline V gene, CDR1 is KGHSH and CDR2 is LQKENI. V was clipped by 3 bases and J by 7 bases, with 10 bases between them. The CDR3 covers 12 residues. As DNA, the CDR3 is TGTGCCAGCTCACCGAATCCGGGAGAGCAGTACTTC. Residues: CASSPNPGEQYF.

This rearrangement joins TRBV6-5 to TRBJ2-7; D might be TRBD1 (6 bases). V dropped 5 bases and J dropped 3 bases, with 17 bases sitting between them. The CDR3 consists of 15 residues. Germline values: CDR1 MNHEY, CDR2 SVGAGI. CDR3 amino acids: CASSASPGDDYEQYF. In nucleotides, the CDR3 is TGTGCCAGCAGTGCTTCCCCAGGGGACGACTACGAGCAGTACTTC.

The chain recombines TRBV9 with TRBJ1-4, with D tentatively TRBD1 (5 bases). The CDR3 has 15 residues. The V end was cut by 0 bases, the J end by 5 bases, with 11 bases between. Germline V lookup: CDR1 SGDLS, CDR2 YYNGEE. The CDR3 sequence is CASSVEGRANEKLFF. In DNA, the CDR3 is TGTGCCAGCAGCGTAGAGGGCAGGGCGAATGAAAAACTGTTTTTT.

The chain has TRBV11-2 and TRBJ2-1; 8 bases are shared with TRBD2. J was trimmed by 8 bases and V by 5 bases; bases with no gene match: 14. The length of the CDR3 is 16 residues. Germline values: CDR1 SGHAT, CDR2 FQNNGV. This CDR3 is CASSTGGDSLEDEQFF. The CDR3 nucleotides read TGTGCCAGCAGCACGGGGGGGGATTCATTGGAGGATGAGCAGTTCTTC.

This chain uses TRBV6-4 with TRBJ2-1; the match to TRBD2 covers 8 bases. Germline CDR1 and CDR2: MRHNA and SNTAGT. There are 14 residues in the CDR3. Trimming cost V 2 bases and J 8 bases; bases outside gene matches: 5. In DNA, the CDR3 is TGTGCCAGCAGTGACGGAGGGACTAGTTATGAGCAGTTCTTC. It translates to CASSDGGTSYEQFF.

The V and J genes are TRBV5-1 and TRBJ1-1; 8 bases are a match to TRBD1. Germline V lookup: CDR1 SGHRS, CDR2 YFSETQ. The CDR3 has 14 amino acids. V lost 4 bases, J lost 5 bases, and 7 bases stayed unmatched. DNA of the CDR3: TGCGCCAGCAGCCCGACAGGGGCCCAAACTGAAGCTTTCTTT. This encodes CASSPTGAQTEAFF.

The gene calls are TRBV6-5 and TRBJ2-5; a weak D match, TRBD1 (6 bases). Gene TRBJ2-7 matches the end of the DNA better, so the J call may be wrong. Per germline, CDR1 MNHEY and CDR2 SVGAGI. The CDR3 contains 14 residues. The CDR3 DNA is TGTGCCAGCAGCACCGGGACAAAATCCTACGAGCAGTACTTC. Its protein product is CASSTGTKSYEQYF.

V usage is TRBV4-1 and J usage is TRBJ1-2; D remains unclear. CDR1 and CDR2 from the germline V gene are MGHRA and YSYEKL. The CDR3 runs to 15 residues. V lost 0 bases and J lost 4, with 12 bases in between. In nucleotides, the CDR3 is TGCGCCAGCAGCCAAGAAGAAACAGTGATCTATGGCTACACCTTC. Translating gives CASSQEETVIYGYTF.